Each of the 6 T cell receptor beta chains below was sequenced from the same sample in a study of T cells in Graves' hyperthyroidism and ophthalmopathy. The source material, RNA transcripts, was used to amplify TCR beta CDR3 regions. With the HTBI primer set, the TCR CDR3 went through a first round of RT-PCR. TCRdb independently ran MiXCR on the multiplex PCR reads; one entry per CDR3 protein. The sample contains over 450,000 distinct CDR3 sequences, roughly 17% of which appear only once. Material: blood. These receptors were taken from a woman between 18 and 30 years old with Graves' ophthalmopathy.

This clonotype has at least ten counts. The V call is TRBV29-1, the J call TRBJ2-2; TRBD2 agrees at 11 bases. The CDR3 sequence is 15 residues long. V gave up 4 bases and J gave up 1 base; unmatched junction bases: 2. The germline CDR1 and CDR2 sequences are SQVTM and ANQGSEA. CDR3 protein: CSVVGTSGNTGELFF. CDR3 coding DNA: TGCAGCGTTGTTGGGACTAGCGGGAACACCGGGGAGCTGTTTTTT.

This clonotype was detected many times. The chain links TRBV20-1 to TRBJ2-5; 9 nucleotides align to TRBD1. CDR3 size: 14 residues. Germline values: CDR1 DFQATT, CDR2 SNEGSKA (reference sequence). Losses at the gene ends were 6 bases for V and 5 bases for J; bases not matched to a gene: 10. The CDR3 DNA is TGCAGTGCCTTAGACGACAGGGGGGCCGAGACCCAGTACTTC. Translating gives CSALDDRGAETQYF.

This clonotype was found many times. The J gene is TRBJ1-6, the V gene TRBV30; the D gene is possibly TRBD1 (5 bases). V lost 5 bases, J lost 4 bases, and 9 bases lay in between. This CDR3 has 13 amino acids. Germline CDR1 reads GTSNPN; CDR2 reads SVGIG (reference sequence). CDR3 nucleotides: TGTGCCTGGGGTGAGGGGTATAATTCACCCCTCCACTTT. Translating it yields CAWGEGYNSPLHF.

Only a few counts were recorded for this clonotype. The chain has TRBV4-2 and TRBJ2-1; TRBD1 agrees at 7 bases. Germline CDR1 is LGHNA and CDR2 is YNFKEQ. J was trimmed by 4 bases and V by 0 bases; bases with no gene match: 6. This CDR3 is 16 amino acids long. For the CDR3, the DNA is TGTGCCAGCAGCCAAGATGAGGGGGCGAAATACAATGAGCAGTTCTTC. Translating it yields CASSQDEGAKYNEQFF.

A few counts support this clonotype. This rearrangement joins TRBV29-1 to TRBJ2-1; 9 nucleotides line up with TRBD2. Germline CDR1 reads SQVTM; CDR2 reads ANQGSEA. The CDR3 length is 18 residues. Losses at the gene ends were 4 bases for V and 8 bases for J; bases not matched to a gene: 21. The CDR3 region has the DNA TGCAGCGTTGCGGACTATTTTGAGTCGGCGGGAGGGGGAGATGAGCAGTTCTTC. Protein product: CSVADYFESAGGGDEQFF.

Ten or more counts support this clonotype. CDR3 nucleotides: TGTGCCAGCAGTTACTCGATCTCTAGCGGGGGGCGCTCCTACAATGAGCAGTTCTTC. It encodes CASSYSISSGGRSYNEQFF. This rearrangement joins TRBV6-6 to TRBJ2-1, with TRBD2 matching over 11 bases. Unmatched junction bases numbered 7, after V lost 0 bases and J lost 0 bases. CDR1 and CDR2 from the germline V gene are MNHNY and SVGAGI (reference sequence). The CDR3 runs to 19 residues.